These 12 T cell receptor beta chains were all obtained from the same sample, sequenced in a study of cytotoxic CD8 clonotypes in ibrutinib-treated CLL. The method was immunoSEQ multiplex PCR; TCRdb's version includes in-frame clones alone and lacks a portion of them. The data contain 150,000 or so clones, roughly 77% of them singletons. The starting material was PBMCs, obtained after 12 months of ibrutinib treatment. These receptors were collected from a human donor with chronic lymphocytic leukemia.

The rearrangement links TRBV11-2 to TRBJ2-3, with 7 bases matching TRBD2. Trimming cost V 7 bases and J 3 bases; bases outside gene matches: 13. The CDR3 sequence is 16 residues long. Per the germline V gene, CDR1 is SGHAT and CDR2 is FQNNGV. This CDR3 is CASNKVGGRSTDTQYF. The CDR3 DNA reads TGTGCCAGCAACAAGGTCGGGGGGAGGTCGACAGATACGCAGTATTTT.

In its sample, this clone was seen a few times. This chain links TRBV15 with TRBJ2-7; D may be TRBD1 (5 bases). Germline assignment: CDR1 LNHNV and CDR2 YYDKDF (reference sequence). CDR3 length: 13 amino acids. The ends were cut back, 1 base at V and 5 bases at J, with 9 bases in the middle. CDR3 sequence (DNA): TGTGCCACCAGCAGAGTTAGGGGTAACGAGCAGTACTTC. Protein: CATSRVRGNEQYF. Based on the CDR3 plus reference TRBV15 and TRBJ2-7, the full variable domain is DAMVIQNPRYQVTQFGKPVTLSCSQTLNHNVMYWYQQKSSQAPKLLFHYYDKDFNNEADTPDNFQSRRPNTSFCFLDIRSPGLGDTAMYLCATSRVRGNEQYFGPGTRLTVT.

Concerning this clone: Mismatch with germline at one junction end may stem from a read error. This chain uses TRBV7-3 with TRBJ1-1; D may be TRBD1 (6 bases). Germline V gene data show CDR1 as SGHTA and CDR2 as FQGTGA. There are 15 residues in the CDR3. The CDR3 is CAGSPTGILNTEAFF. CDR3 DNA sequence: TGTGCCGGCAGCCCTACAGGGATACTGAACACTGAAGCTTTCTTT.

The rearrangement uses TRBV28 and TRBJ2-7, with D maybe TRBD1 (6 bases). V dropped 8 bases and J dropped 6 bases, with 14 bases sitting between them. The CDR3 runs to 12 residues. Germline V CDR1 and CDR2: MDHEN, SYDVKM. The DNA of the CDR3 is TGTGCCAGCGGGGCAGGGGCCGCCGAGCAGTACTTC. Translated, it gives CASGAGAAEQYF.

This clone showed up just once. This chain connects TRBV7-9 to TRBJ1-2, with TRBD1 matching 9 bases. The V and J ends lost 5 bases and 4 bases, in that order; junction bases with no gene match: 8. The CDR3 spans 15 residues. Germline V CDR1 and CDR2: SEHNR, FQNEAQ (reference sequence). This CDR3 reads CASSREQGAGYGYTF. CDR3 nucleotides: TGTGCCAGCAGCCGAGAACAGGGGGCTGGCTATGGCTACACCTTC.

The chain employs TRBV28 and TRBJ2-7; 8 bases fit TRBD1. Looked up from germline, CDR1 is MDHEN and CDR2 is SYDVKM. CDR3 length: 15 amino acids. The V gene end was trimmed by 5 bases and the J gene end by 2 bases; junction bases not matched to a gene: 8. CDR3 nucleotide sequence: TGTGCCAGCAGTACTACAGGGGGTCAAACCTACGAGCAGTACTTC. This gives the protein CASSTTGGQTYEQYF.

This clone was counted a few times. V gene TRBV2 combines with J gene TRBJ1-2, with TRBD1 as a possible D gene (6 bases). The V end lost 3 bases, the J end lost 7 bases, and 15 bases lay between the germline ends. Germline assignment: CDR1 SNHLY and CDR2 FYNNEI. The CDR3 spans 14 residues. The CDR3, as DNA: TGTGCCAGCAGTGAGGAGGACAGACGTCGTGGCTACACCTTC. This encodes CASSEEDRRRGYTF.

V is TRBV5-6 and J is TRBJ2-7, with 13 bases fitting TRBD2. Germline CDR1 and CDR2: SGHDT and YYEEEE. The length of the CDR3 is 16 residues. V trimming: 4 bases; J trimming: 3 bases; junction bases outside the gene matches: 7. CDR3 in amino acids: CASSTPGLAGSYEQYF. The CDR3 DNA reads TGTGCCAGCAGCACCCCGGGACTAGCGGGAAGCTACGAGCAGTACTTC.

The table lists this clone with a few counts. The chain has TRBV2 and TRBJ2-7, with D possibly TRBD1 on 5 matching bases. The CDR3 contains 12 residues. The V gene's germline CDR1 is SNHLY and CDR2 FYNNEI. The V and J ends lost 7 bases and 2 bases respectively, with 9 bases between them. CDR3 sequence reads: CASIYRPYEQYF. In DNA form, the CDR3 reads TGTGCCAGCATTTACAGGCCCTACGAGCAGTACTTC.

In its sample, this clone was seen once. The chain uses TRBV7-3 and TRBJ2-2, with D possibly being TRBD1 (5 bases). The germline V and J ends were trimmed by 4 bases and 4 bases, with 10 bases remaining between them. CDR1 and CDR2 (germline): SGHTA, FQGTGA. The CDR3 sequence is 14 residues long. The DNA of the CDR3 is TGTGCCAGCAGCTCAGGGCAACTCACCGGGGAGCTGTTTTTT. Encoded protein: CASSSGQLTGELFF.

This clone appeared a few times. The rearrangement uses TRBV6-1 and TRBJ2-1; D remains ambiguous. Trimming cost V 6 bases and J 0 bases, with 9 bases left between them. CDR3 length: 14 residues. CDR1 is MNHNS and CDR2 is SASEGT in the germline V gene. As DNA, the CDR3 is TGTGCCAGCAGAGGCAGGCTCTCCTACAATGAGCAGTTCTTC. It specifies CASRGRLSYNEQFF.

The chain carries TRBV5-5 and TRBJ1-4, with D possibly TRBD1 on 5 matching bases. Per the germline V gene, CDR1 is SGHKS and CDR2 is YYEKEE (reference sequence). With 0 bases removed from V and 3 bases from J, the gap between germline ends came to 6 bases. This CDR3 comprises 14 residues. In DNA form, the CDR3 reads TGTGCCAGCAGCTTGGGACAGCCTAATGAAAAACTGTTTTTT. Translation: CASSLGQPNEKLFF.